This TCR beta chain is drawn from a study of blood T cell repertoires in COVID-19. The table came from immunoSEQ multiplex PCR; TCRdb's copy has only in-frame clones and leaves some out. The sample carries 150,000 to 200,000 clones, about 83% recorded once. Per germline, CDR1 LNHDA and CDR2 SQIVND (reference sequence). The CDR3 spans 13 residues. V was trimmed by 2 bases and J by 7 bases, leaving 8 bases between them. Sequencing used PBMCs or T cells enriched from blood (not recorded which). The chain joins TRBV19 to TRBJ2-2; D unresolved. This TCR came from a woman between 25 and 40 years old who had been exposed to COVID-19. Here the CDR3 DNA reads TGTGCCAGTAGTATATCGGTGAACGGGGAGCTGTTTTTT. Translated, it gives CASSISVNGELFF. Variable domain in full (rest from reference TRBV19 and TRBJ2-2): DGGITQSPKYLFRKEGQNVTLSCEQNLNHDAMYWYRQDPGQGLRLIYYSQIVNDFQKGDIAEGYSVSREKKESFPLTVTSAQKNPTAFYLCASSISVNGELFFGEGSRLTVL.